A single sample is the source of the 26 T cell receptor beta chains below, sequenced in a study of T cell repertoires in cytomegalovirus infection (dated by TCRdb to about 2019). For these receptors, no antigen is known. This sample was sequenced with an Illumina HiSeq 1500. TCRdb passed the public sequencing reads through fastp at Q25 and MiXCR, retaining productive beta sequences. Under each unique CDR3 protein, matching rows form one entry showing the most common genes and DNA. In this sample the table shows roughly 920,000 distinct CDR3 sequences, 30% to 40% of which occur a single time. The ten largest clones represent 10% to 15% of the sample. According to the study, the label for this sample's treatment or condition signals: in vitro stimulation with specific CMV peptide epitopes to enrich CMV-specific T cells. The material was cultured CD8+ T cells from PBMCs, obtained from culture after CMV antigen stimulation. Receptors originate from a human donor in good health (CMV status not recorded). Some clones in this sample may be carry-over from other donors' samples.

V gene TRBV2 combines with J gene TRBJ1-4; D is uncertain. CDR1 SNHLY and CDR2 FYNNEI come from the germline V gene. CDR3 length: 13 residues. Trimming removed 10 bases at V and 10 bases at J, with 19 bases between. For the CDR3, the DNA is TGTGCCATCGCGACGGGCGAGGATGGAAAACTGTTTTTT. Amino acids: CAIATGEDGKLFF.

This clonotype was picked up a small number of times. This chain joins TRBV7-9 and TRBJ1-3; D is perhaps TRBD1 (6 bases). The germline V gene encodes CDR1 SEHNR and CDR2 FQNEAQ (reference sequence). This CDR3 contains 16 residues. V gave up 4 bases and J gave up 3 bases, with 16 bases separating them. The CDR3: CASSSTQRGFGNTIYF. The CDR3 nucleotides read TGTGCCAGCAGCTCCACCCAGAGGGGGTTTGGAAACACCATATATTTT.

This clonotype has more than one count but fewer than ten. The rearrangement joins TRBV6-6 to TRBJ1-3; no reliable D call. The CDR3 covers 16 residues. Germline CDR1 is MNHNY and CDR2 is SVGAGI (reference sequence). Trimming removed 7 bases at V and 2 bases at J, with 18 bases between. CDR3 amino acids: CASNLKTGGAGNTIYF. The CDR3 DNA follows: TGTGCCAGCAACCTCAAGACGGGTGGTGCTGGAAACACCATATATTTT.

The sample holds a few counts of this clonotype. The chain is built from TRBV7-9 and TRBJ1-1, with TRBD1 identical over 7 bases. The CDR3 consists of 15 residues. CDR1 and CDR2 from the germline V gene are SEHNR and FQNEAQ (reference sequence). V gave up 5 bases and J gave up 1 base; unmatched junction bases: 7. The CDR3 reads CASSPKGARNTEAFF. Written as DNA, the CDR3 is TGTGCCAGCAGCCCGAAGGGGGCCAGGAACACTGAAGCTTTCTTT.

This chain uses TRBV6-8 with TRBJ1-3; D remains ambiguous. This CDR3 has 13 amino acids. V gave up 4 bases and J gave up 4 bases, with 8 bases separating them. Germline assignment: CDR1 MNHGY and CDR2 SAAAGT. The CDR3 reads CASSLILGNTIYF. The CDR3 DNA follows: TGTGCCAGCAGTTTAATACTGGGAAACACCATATATTTT.

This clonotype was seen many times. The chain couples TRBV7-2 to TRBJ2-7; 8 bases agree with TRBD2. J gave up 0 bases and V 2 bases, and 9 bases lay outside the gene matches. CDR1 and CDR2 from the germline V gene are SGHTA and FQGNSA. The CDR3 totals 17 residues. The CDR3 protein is CASSLMPSGRNSYEQYF. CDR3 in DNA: TGTGCCAGCAGCTTAATGCCTAGCGGGCGAAACTCCTACGAGCAGTACTTC.

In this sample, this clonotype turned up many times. CDR3 loop: CASSLNNQPQHF. CDR3 DNA: TGTGCCAGCAGCCTAAACAATCAGCCCCAGCATTTT. The rearrangement uses TRBV7-9 and TRBJ1-5; no reliable D call. V was clipped by 5 bases and J by 3 bases, with 5 bases between them. The CDR3 runs to 12 residues. Germline values: CDR1 SEHNR, CDR2 FQNEAQ (reference sequence).

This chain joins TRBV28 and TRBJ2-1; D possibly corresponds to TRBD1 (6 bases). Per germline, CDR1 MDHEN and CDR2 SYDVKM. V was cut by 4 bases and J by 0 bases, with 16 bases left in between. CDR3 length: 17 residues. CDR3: CASSYPYRDTSYNEQFF. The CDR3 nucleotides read TGTGCCAGCAGTTATCCCTACAGGGACACCTCCTACAATGAGCAGTTCTTC. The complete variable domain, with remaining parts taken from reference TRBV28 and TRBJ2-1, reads DVKVTQSSRYLVKRTGEKVFLECVQDMDHENMFWYRQDPGLGLRLIYFSYDVKMKEKGDIPEGYSVSREKKERFSLILESASTNQTSMYLCASSYPYRDTSYNEQFFGPGTRLTVL.

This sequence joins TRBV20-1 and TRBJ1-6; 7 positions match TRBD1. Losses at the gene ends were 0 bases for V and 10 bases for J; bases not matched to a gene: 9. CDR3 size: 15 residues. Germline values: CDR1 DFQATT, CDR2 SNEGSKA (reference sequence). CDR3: CSARDGGGRASPLHF. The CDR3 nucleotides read TGCAGTGCTAGAGATGGAGGGGGCCGGGCATCACCCCTCCACTTT.

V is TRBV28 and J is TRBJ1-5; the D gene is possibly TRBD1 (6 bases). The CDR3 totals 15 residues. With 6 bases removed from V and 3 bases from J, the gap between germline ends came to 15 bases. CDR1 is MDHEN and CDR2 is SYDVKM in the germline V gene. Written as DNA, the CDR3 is TGTGCCAGCAGCCATCTGTCAGGGGCCAATCAGCCCCAGCATTTT. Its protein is CASSHLSGANQPQHF.

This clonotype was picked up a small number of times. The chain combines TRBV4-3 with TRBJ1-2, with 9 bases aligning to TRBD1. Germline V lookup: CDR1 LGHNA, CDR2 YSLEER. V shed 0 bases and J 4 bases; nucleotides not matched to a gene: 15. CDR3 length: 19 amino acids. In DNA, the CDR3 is TGCGCCAGCAGCCAAGATCTAAATCTCCAGGACAGGGGTCCCTATGGCTACACCTTC. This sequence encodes CASSQDLNLQDRGPYGYTF.

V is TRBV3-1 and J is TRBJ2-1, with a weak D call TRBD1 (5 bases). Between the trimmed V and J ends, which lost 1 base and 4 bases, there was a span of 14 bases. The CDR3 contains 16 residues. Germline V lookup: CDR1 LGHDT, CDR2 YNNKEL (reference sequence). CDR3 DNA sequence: TGTGCCAGCAGCCAAGTTCGGGCAGGGCTTTACAATGAGCAGTTCTTC. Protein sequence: CASSQVRAGLYNEQFF.

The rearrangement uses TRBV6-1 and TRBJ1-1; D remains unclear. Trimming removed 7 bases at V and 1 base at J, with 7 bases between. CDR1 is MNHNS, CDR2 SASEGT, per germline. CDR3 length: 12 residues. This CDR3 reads CASITQNTEAFF. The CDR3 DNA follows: TGTGCCAGCATAACGCAGAACACTGAAGCTTTCTTT.

DNA of the CDR3: TGTGCCATCAGTGAGGGTAGGACAGAATATAGCAATCAGCCCCAGCATTTT. Its protein is CAISEGRTEYSNQPQHF. The rearrangement joins TRBV10-3 to TRBJ1-5, with a weak D call TRBD1 (6 bases). The CDR3 is 17 residues long. Germline values: CDR1 ENHRY, CDR2 SYGVKD. Trimming removed 2 bases from V and 0 bases from J, with 14 bases in between.

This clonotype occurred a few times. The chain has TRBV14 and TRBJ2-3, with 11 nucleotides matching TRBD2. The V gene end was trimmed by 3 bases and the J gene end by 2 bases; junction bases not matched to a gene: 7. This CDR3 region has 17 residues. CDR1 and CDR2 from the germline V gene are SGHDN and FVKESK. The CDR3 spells CASSQRLAGFHTDTQYF. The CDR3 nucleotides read TGTGCCAGCAGCCAGAGACTAGCGGGGTTTCACACAGATACGCAGTATTTT.

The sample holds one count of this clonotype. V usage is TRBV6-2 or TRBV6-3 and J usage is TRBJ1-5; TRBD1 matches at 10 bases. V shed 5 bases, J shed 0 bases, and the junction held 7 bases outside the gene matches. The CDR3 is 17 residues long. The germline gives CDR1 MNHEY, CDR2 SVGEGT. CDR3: CASSRGQGGYSNQPQHF. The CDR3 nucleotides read TGTGCCAGCAGTCGTGGACAGGGGGGATATAGCAATCAGCCCCAGCATTTT.

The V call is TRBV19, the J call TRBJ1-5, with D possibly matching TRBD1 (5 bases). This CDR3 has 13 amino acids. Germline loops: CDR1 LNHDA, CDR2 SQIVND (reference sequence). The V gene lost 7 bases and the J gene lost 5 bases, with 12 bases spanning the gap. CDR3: CASTHGGHQPQHF. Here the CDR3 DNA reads TGTGCCAGTACCCACGGGGGACATCAGCCCCAGCATTTT.

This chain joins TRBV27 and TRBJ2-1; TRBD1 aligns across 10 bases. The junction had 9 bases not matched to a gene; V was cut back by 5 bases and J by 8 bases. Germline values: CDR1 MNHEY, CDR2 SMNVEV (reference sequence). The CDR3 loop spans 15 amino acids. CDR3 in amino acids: CASSTYPDRGDEQFF. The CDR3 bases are TGTGCCAGCAGTACATACCCGGACAGGGGGGATGAGCAGTTCTTC.

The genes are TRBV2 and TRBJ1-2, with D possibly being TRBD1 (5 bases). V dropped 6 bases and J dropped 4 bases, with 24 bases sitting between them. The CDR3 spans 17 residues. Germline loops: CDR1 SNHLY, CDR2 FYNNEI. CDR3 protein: CASRLTRGGEASYGYTF. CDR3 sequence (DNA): TGTGCCAGCAGACTGACACGTGGGGGAGAGGCCTCCTATGGCTACACCTTC.

CDR3 sequence: CASSDTTGGGTEAFF. The CDR3 nucleotides read TGTGCCAGCAGTGACACGACAGGTGGAGGCACTGAAGCTTTCTTT. The V call is TRBV6-4, the J call TRBJ1-1, with D tentatively TRBD1 (6 bases). CDR1 and CDR2 from the germline V gene are MRHNA and SNTAGT. Trimming shortened V by 2 bases and J by 4 bases, and 14 bases separated the two germline ends. CDR3 length equals 15 residues.

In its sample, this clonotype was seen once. The CDR3: CASSSWTGGNEKLFF. The DNA of the CDR3 is TGTGCCAGCAGTTCTTGGACAGGGGGAAATGAAAAACTGTTTTTT. The V gene is TRBV6-8, the J gene TRBJ1-4; TRBD1 matches 10 bases. From germline, CDR1 is MNHGY and CDR2 SAAAGT. With 4 bases clipped from V and 5 bases from J, the junction kept 4 bases outside the gene matches. There are 15 residues in the CDR3.

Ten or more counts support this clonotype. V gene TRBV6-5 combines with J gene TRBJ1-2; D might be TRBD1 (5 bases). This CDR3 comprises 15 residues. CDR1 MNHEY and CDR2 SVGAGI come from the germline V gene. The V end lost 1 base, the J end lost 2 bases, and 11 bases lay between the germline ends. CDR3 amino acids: CASSYLRDENYGYTF. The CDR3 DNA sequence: TGTGCCAGCAGTTACTTACGGGACGAAAACTATGGCTACACCTTC.

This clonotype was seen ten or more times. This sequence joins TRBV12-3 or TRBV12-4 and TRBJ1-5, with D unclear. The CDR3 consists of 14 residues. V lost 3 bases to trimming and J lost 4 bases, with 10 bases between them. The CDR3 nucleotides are TGTGCCAGCAGTTTTGGGCCAGGAAATCAGCCCCAGCATTTT. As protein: CASSFGPGNQPQHF.

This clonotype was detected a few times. CDR3 loop: CASSLGRGQMNTEAFF. The CDR3 region has the DNA TGTGCCAGCAGCTTAGGCAGGGGACAGATGAACACTGAAGCTTTCTTT. V usage is TRBV7-6 and J usage is TRBJ1-1, with 7 bases that match TRBD1. Germline assignment: CDR1 SGHVS and CDR2 FNYEAQ. The CDR3 extends over 16 amino acids. V shed 1 base, J shed 0 bases, and the junction held 5 bases outside the gene matches.

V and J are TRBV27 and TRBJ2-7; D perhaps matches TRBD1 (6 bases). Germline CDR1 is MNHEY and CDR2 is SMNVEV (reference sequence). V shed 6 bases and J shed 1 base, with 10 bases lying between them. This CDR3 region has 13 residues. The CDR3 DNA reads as TGTGCCAGCAGACAGGGTCGGTCCTACGAGCAGTACTTC. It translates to CASRQGRSYEQYF.

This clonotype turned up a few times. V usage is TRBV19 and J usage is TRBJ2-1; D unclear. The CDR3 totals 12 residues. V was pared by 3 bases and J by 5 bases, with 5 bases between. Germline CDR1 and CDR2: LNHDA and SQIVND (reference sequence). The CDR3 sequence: CASSIGHNEQFF. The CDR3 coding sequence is TGTGCCAGTAGTATCGGTCACAATGAGCAGTTCTTC.